This is a list of T cell receptor beta chains from one sample in a study of T cell changes during pregnancy in multiple sclerosis. Produced via immunoSEQ multiplex PCR; TCRdb's table is partial and in-frame only. The table has approximately 69,000 clones, 94% seen once. Source: peripheral blood, taken in the third trimester of pregnancy. Source of these receptors: a female donor with multiple sclerosis, enrolled in a pregnancy study. The CDR3 runs from the conserved cysteine through the conserved F or W. The order of the fields is clone size, D gene, J gene, V gene, CDR3 protein, CDR3 DNA. A D gene is named only where the DNA matches it firmly. Clone size is given for some rows only: seen once, a few or many times, or a class if the clone is expanded.

abundance: .
d_gene: .
j_gene: TRBJ1-4
v_gene: TRBV6-1
CDR3aa: CASSRQAAVKLFF
CDR3nt: TGTGCCAGCAGTCGACAGGCGGCCGTAAAACTGTTTTTT

abundance: .
d_gene: .
j_gene: TRBJ2-3
v_gene: TRBV28
CDR3aa: CASRWGGPKPDTQYF
CDR3nt: TGTGCCAGCCGGTGGGGGGGGCCCAAGCCAGATACGCAGTATTTT

abundance: .
d_gene: TRBD2
j_gene: TRBJ2-1
v_gene: TRBV9
CDR3aa: CASSARLAGVGYNEQFF
CDR3nt: TGTGCCAGCAGCGCCCGACTAGCGGGGGTGGGTTACAATGAGCAGTTCTTC

abundance: .
d_gene: .
j_gene: TRBJ1-2
v_gene: TRBV27
CDR3aa: CASSLSRLELYGYTF
CDR3nt: TGTGCCAGCAGTTTAAGCAGACTGGAACTCTATGGCTACACCTTC

abundance: .
d_gene: .
j_gene: TRBJ1-4
v_gene: TRBV30
CDR3aa: CAWRDSGDEKLFF
CDR3nt: TGTGCCTGGAGAGACTCCGGGGATGAAAAACTGTTTTTT

abundance: .
d_gene: TRBD1
j_gene: TRBJ1-4
v_gene: TRBV2
CDR3aa: CASSYRGAGEKLFF
CDR3nt: TGTGCCAGCTCCTACAGGGGCGCAGGGGAAAAACTGTTTTTT

abundance: once
d_gene: .
j_gene: TRBJ1-5
v_gene: TRBV6-5
CDR3aa: CASSYSEFQPQHF
CDR3nt: TGTGCCAGCAGTTACTCTGAGTTTCAGCCCCAGCATTTT

abundance: .
d_gene: .
j_gene: TRBJ2-4
v_gene: TRBV2
CDR3aa: CASSDQGRVAKNIQYF
CDR3nt: TGTGCCAGCAGTGATCAGGGGAGGGTAGCCAAAAACATTCAGTACTTC

abundance: .
d_gene: .
j_gene: TRBJ2-1
v_gene: TRBV5-1
CDR3aa: CASSSRRPEAYNEQFF
CDR3nt: TGCGCCAGCAGTTCCCGGAGGCCCGAAGCATACAATGAGCAGTTCTTC

abundance: once
d_gene: .
j_gene: TRBJ1-4
v_gene: TRBV9
CDR3aa: CASSVSPTNEKLFF
CDR3nt: TGTGCCAGCAGCGTAAGCCCAACTAATGAAAAACTGTTTTTT

abundance: .
d_gene: TRBD1
j_gene: TRBJ2-5
v_gene: TRBV12-5
CDR3aa: CASGSQGGGETQYF
CDR3nt: TGTGCTAGTGGTTCACAGGGGGGTGGGGAGACCCAGTACTTC

abundance: .
d_gene: TRBD1
j_gene: TRBJ1-2
v_gene: TRBV6-6
CDR3aa: CASRAGTGDYGYTF
CDR3nt: TGTGCCAGCAGGGCCGGGACAGGGGACTATGGCTACACCTTC

abundance: .
d_gene: .
j_gene: TRBJ2-3
v_gene: TRBV7-2
CDR3aa: CASSSPPPGVTDTQYF
CDR3nt: TGTGCCAGCAGCTCCCCTCCCCCGGGGGTCACAGATACGCAGTATTTT

abundance: .
d_gene: TRBD2
j_gene: TRBJ2-5
v_gene: TRBV27
CDR3aa: CASSLLAGVRETQYF
CDR3nt: TGTGCCAGCAGTTTGTTGGCGGGGGTGAGGGAGACCCAGTACTTC

abundance: .
d_gene: .
j_gene: TRBJ1-5
v_gene: TRBV6-6
CDR3aa: CASSYVQGSNQPQHF
CDR3nt: TGTGCCAGCAGTTACGTACAGGGAAGCAATCAGCCCCAGCATTTT

abundance: .
d_gene: .
j_gene: TRBJ1-2
v_gene: TRBV4-2
CDR3aa: CASSQDLLNYGYTF
CDR3nt: TGTGCCAGCAGCCAAGATCTGTTAAACTATGGCTACACCTTC

abundance: .
d_gene: .
j_gene: TRBJ2-2
v_gene: TRBV4-1
CDR3aa: CASSQGGRVIGTGELFF
CDR3nt: TGCGCCAGCAGCCAAGGCGGCAGGGTCATAGGGACCGGGGAGCTGTTTTTT

abundance: .
d_gene: .
j_gene: TRBJ1-1
v_gene: TRBV5-4
CDR3aa: CASSLVRNTEAFF
CDR3nt: TGTGCCAGCAGCTTGGTCAGGAACACTGAAGCTTTCTTT

abundance: medium-sized
d_gene: .
j_gene: TRBJ2-2
v_gene: TRBV4-3
CDR3aa: CASSQESGMNTGELFF
CDR3nt: TGCGCCAGCAGCCAAGAGTCGGGGATGAACACCGGGGAGCTGTTTTTT

abundance: .
d_gene: .
j_gene: TRBJ2-7
v_gene: TRBV27
CDR3aa: CASRYGATYEQYF
CDR3nt: TGTGCCAGCCGTTACGGAGCGACCTACGAGCAGTACTTC

abundance: .
d_gene: .
j_gene: TRBJ2-3
v_gene: TRBV9
CDR3aa: CASSVDPGTDTQYF
CDR3nt: TGTGCCAGCAGCGTAGATCCGGGCACAGATACGCAGTATTTT

abundance: .
d_gene: .
j_gene: TRBJ1-1
v_gene: TRBV7-9
CDR3aa: CASIRGRADQYTEAFF
CDR3nt: TGTGCCAGCATTAGGGGCAGGGCGGACCAGTACACTGAAGCTTTCTTT

abundance: .
d_gene: TRBD1
j_gene: TRBJ1-5
v_gene: TRBV2
CDR3aa: CASSQADRGNQPQHF
CDR3nt: TGTGCCAGCAGTCAAGCCGACAGGGGCAATCAGCCCCAGCATTTT

abundance: .
d_gene: .
j_gene: TRBJ2-3
v_gene: TRBV6-6
CDR3aa: CASSYTVDTQYF
CDR3nt: TGTGCCAGCAGTTACACGGTAGATACGCAGTATTTT

abundance: once
d_gene: TRBD2
j_gene: TRBJ2-1
v_gene: TRBV6-1
CDR3aa: CASSAPLAGGFNEQFF
CDR3nt: TGTGCCAGCAGTGCACCTCTAGCGGGGGGGTTCAATGAGCAGTTCTTC

abundance: .
d_gene: .
j_gene: TRBJ1-6
v_gene: TRBV27
CDR3aa: CASGFGNSPLHF
CDR3nt: TGTGCCAGCGGATTCGGGAATTCACCCCTCCACTTT

abundance: .
d_gene: .
j_gene: TRBJ2-5
v_gene: TRBV5-1
CDR3aa: CASSLEQARWETQYF
CDR3nt: TGCGCCAGCAGCTTGGAACAGGCAAGGTGGGAGACCCAGTACTTC

abundance: few
d_gene: .
j_gene: TRBJ2-6
v_gene: TRBV29-1
CDR3aa: CSVREGGGANVLTF
CDR3nt: TGCAGCGTTAGAGAGGGAGGTGGGGCCAACGTCCTGACTTTC

abundance: .
d_gene: .
j_gene: TRBJ2-1
v_gene: TRBV6-5
CDR3aa: CASSSTFTSNEQFF
CDR3nt: TGTGCCAGCAGTTCGACCTTCACTAGCAATGAGCAGTTCTTC

abundance: .
d_gene: .
j_gene: TRBJ2-3
v_gene: TRBV5-1
CDR3aa: CASSPLQGGTDTQYF
CDR3nt: TGCGCCAGCAGCCCACTCCAGGGTGGGACAGATACGCAGTATTTT

abundance: .
d_gene: TRBD1
j_gene: TRBJ2-7
v_gene: TRBV4-3
CDR3aa: CASSQDAGTGAYEQYF
CDR3nt: TGCGCCAGCAGCCAAGATGCAGGGACAGGAGCCTACGAGCAGTACTTC

abundance: .
d_gene: .
j_gene: TRBJ1-5
v_gene: TRBV5-1
CDR3aa: CASSPSGSNQPQHF
CDR3nt: TGCGCCAGCAGCCCGAGTGGTAGCAATCAGCCCCAGCATTTT

abundance: once
d_gene: TRBD1
j_gene: TRBJ2-1
v_gene: TRBV11-2
CDR3aa: CASSLTGPSYNEQFF
CDR3nt: TGTGCCAGCAGCTTGACAGGGCCGTCCTACAATGAGCAGTTCTTC

abundance: .
d_gene: TRBD1
j_gene: TRBJ1-1
v_gene: TRBV19
CDR3aa: CASSIAQGTEAFF
CDR3nt: TGTGCCAGTAGTATAGCACAGGGGACTGAAGCTTTCTTT

abundance: .
d_gene: .
j_gene: TRBJ1-1
v_gene: TRBV10-3
CDR3aa: CAISDIGGAGMNTEAFF
CDR3nt: TGTGCCATCAGTGACATTGGTGGGGCAGGTATGAACACTGAAGCTTTCTTT

abundance: once
d_gene: TRBD2
j_gene: TRBJ2-7
v_gene: TRBV10-3
CDR3aa: CAMGTSGSYEQYF
CDR3nt: TGTGCCATGGGGACTAGCGGATCCTACGAGCAGTACTTC

abundance: .
d_gene: .
j_gene: TRBJ1-2
v_gene: TRBV13
CDR3aa: CASSLVPGKGYTF
CDR3nt: TGTGCCAGCAGCTTAGTTCCGGGGAAAGGCTACACCTTC

abundance: .
d_gene: TRBD1
j_gene: TRBJ2-3
v_gene: TRBV9
CDR3aa: CASSIQGAGTDTQYF
CDR3nt: TGTGCCAGCAGCATACAGGGGGCCGGCACAGATACGCAGTATTTT

abundance: .
d_gene: TRBD2
j_gene: TRBJ2-3
v_gene: TRBV5-4
CDR3aa: CASTSGGTSTDTQYF
CDR3nt: TGTGCCAGCACCTCGGGGGGGACTAGCACAGATACGCAGTATTTT

abundance: .
d_gene: TRBD1
j_gene: TRBJ1-6
v_gene: TRBV5-5
CDR3aa: CASSSQGEDSPLHF
CDR3nt: TGTGCCAGCAGCTCACAGGGGGAGGATTCACCCCTCCACTTT

abundance: .
d_gene: TRBD2
j_gene: TRBJ2-4
v_gene: TRBV7-2
CDR3aa: CASSSSGGIAKNIQYF
CDR3nt: TGTGCCAGCAGCTCTAGCGGGGGGATAGCCAAAAACATTCAGTACTTC

abundance: .
d_gene: .
j_gene: TRBJ2-3
v_gene: TRBV10-3
CDR3aa: CASGGRGTGTDTQYF
CDR3nt: TGTGCATCGGGCGGACGGGGGACTGGGACAGATACGCAGTATTTT

abundance: .
d_gene: TRBD2
j_gene: TRBJ2-5
v_gene: TRBV27
CDR3aa: CASSFSGGGETQYF
CDR3nt: TGTGCCAGCAGTTTTAGCGGGGGCGGGGAGACCCAGTACTTC

abundance: few
d_gene: .
j_gene: TRBJ1-2
v_gene: TRBV6-1
CDR3aa: CASSEPGRGSDYTF
CDR3nt: TGTGCCAGCAGTGAACCCGGCCGAGGTTCAGACTACACCTTC

abundance: .
d_gene: .
j_gene: TRBJ1-5
v_gene: TRBV6-1
CDR3aa: CASSEGGGWHQPQHF
CDR3nt: TGTGCCAGCAGTGAAGGGGGGGGCTGGCATCAGCCCCAGCATTTT

abundance: .
d_gene: TRBD1
j_gene: TRBJ1-2
v_gene: TRBV18
CDR3aa: CASSPARGNYGYTF
CDR3nt: TGTGCCAGCTCACCCGCCAGGGGGAACTATGGCTACACCTTC

abundance: .
d_gene: .
j_gene: TRBJ2-5
v_gene: TRBV15
CDR3aa: CATSRVGGAKTQYF
CDR3nt: TGTGCCACCAGCAGAGTGGGGGGGGCGAAGACCCAGTACTTC

abundance: once
d_gene: TRBD1
j_gene: TRBJ2-1
v_gene: TRBV18
CDR3aa: CASSPRTGPVDNEQFF
CDR3nt: TGTGCCAGCTCACCGAGGACAGGGCCCGTCGACAATGAGCAGTTCTTC

abundance: .
d_gene: TRBD1
j_gene: TRBJ1-1
v_gene: TRBV19
CDR3aa: CATLGQVYSEAFF
CDR3nt: TGTGCCACACTAGGACAGGTATATTCGGAAGCTTTCTTT

abundance: .
d_gene: .
j_gene: TRBJ2-2
v_gene: TRBV9
CDR3aa: CASSLGGARSTGELFF
CDR3nt: TGTGCCAGCAGCCTTGGGGGGGCGCGGAGCACCGGGGAGCTGTTTTTT

abundance: .
d_gene: TRBD1
j_gene: TRBJ2-7
v_gene: TRBV30
CDR3aa: CAWSTGQGYEQYF
CDR3nt: TGTGCCTGGAGTACGGGACAGGGCTACGAGCAGTACTTC